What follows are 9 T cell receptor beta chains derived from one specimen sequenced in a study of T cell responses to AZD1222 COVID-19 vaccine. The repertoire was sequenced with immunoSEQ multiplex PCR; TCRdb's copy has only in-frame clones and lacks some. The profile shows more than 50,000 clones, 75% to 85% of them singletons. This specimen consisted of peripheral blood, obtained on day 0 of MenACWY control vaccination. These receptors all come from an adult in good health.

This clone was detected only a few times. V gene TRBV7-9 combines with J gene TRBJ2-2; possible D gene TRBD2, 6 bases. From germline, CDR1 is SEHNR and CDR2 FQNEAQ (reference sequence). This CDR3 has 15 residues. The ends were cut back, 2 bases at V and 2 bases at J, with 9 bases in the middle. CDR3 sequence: CASSLMGLNTGELFF. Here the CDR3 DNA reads TGTGCCAGCAGCTTAATGGGACTCAACACCGGGGAGCTGTTTTTT.

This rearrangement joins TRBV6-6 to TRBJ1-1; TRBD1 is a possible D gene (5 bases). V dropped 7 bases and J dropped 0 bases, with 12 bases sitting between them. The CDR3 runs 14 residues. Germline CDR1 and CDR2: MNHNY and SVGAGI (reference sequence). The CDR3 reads CASNPGTMNTEAFF. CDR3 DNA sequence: TGTGCCAGCAATCCCGGGACCATGAACACTGAAGCTTTCTTT.

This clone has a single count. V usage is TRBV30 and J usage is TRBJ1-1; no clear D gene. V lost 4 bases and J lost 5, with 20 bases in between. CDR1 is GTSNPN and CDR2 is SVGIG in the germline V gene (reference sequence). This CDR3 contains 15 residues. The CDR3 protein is CAWTPLGRKLTEAFF. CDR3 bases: TGTGCCTGGACCCCGTTAGGCCGTAAGCTTACTGAAGCTTTCTTT. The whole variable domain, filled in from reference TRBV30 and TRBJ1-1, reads SQTIHQWPATLVQPVGSPLSLECTVEGTSNPNLYWYRQAAGRGLQLLFYSVGIGQISSEVPQNLSASRPQDRQFILSSKKLLLSDSGFYLCAWTPLGRKLTEAFFGQGTRLTVV.

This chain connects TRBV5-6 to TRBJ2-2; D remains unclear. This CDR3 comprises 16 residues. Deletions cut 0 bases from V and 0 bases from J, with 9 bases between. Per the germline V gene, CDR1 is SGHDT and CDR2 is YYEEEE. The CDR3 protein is CASSLGPGPNTGELFF. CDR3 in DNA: TGTGCCAGCAGCTTGGGGCCAGGACCGAACACCGGGGAGCTGTTTTTT. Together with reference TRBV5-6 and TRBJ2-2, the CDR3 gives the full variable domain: DAGVTQSPTHLIKTRGQQVTLRCSPKSGHDTVSWYQQALGQGPQFIFQYYEEEERQRGNFPDRFSGHQFPNYSSELNVNALLLGDSALYLCASSLGPGPNTGELFFGEGSRLTVL.

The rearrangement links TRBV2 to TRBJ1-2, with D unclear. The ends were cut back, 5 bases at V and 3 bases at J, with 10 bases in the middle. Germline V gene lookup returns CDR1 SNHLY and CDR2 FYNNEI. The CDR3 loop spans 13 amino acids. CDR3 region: CASSPGADYGYTF. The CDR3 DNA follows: TGTGCCAGCAGTCCCGGAGCGGACTATGGCTACACCTTC.

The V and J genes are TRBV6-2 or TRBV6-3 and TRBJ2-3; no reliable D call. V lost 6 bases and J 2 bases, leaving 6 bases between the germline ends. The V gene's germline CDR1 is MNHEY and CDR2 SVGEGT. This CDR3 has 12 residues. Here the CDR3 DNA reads TGTGCCAGCAGCCAAAACACAGATACGCAGTATTTT. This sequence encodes CASSQNTDTQYF.

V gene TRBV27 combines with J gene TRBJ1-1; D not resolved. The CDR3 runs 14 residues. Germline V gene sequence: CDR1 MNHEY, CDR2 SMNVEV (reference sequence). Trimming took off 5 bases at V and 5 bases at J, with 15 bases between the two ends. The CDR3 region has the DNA TGTGCCAGCAGTCCGGACGCCGAAGGAACTGAAGCTTTCTTT. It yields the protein CASSPDAEGTEAFF.

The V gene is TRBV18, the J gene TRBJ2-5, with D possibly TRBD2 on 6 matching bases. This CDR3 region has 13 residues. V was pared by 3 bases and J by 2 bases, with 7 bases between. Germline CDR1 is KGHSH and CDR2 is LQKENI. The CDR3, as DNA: TGTGCCAGCTCACCGACTAGTCAAGAGACCCAGTACTTC. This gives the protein CASSPTSQETQYF.

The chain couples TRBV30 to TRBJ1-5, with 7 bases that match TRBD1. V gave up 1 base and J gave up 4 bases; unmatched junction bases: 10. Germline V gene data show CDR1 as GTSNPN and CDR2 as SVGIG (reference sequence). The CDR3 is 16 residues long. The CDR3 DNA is TGTGCCTGGAGTGCAGGGGGGGCAGGGGCAAATCAGCCCCAGCATTTT. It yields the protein CAWSAGGAGANQPQHF. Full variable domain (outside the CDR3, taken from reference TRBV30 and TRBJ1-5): SQTIHQWPATLVQPVGSPLSLECTVEGTSNPNLYWYRQAAGRGLQLLFYSVGIGQISSEVPQNLSASRPQDRQFILSSKKLLLSDSGFYLCAWSAGGAGANQPQHFGDGTRLSIL.